Sequencing of this T cell receptor beta chain was carried out in a study of T cell responses to AZD1222 COVID-19 vaccine. Study-wide results and limits: Clonal diversity may have been underestimated, and the donors were mostly white British, with more females than males. Among spike-specific TCRs, nearly half reportedly target unmutated variant regions.

The CDR3 length is 15 residues. CDR1 and CDR2 from the germline V gene are MNHEY and SVGAGI. Unmatched junction bases numbered 7, after V lost 10 bases and J lost 1 base. Notes on this clone: Its matching antigen is unknown.

TCRdb keeps only in-frame clones here, not all; method: immunoSEQ multiplex PCR. The data hold 150,000 to 180,000 clones, with more than 85% observed a single time. The starting material was peripheral blood, obtained after recovery from COVID-19. The clonotype originates from an adult who had recovered from COVID-19. V usage is TRBV6-5 and J usage is TRBJ1-1; 12 nucleotides align to TRBD1. CDR3 protein: CATPGQGARNTEAFF. The CDR3 nucleotides read TGTGCCACTCCGGGACAGGGGGCGCGGAACACTGAAGCTTTCTTT.